The 27 T cell receptor beta chains presented below share a single source sample, sequenced in a study of post-analysis software for immune sequencing data. Study findings and constraints: Roughly five TRBV segments were more frequent in patients than controls; TRBV5-6, TRBV5-1 and TRBV20-1 belonged to this group.

Unique molecular identifiers were built into the TCR beta cDNA libraries. TCRdb re-analysed the PCR reads in MiXCR, keeping a single row per CDR3 protein. Of roughly 200,000 distinct CDR3 sequences in the sample, roughly 30% are singletons; the top ten hold roughly 3.4%. These receptors are not linked to any known antigen. The sequenced sample consisted of blood. The receptors derive from a girl aged 2-17 years with multiple sclerosis.

Concerning this clonotype: A much larger clone lies a single base off, so this may be a read error. Because the CDR3 is missing its conserved closing phenylalanine or tryptophan, this is likely a read error. CDR3 loop: CASSEDLATETQYL. CDR3 in DNA: TGTGCCAGCAGTGAAGATCTGGCGACGGAGACCCAGTACTTA. The chain joins TRBV2 to TRBJ2-5; D not certain. The V and J ends lost 1 base and 5 bases respectively, with 11 bases between them. The CDR3 sequence is 14 residues long. The germline gives CDR1 SNHLY, CDR2 FYNNEI.

The CDR3 region is CASSGGLGLSGANVLTF. The DNA of the CDR3 is TGTGCCAGCAGCGGGGGGTTGGGACTCTCTGGGGCCAACGTCCTGACTTTC. This sequence joins TRBV14 and TRBJ2-6, with D possibly TRBD2 on 6 matching bases. The CDR3 runs to 17 residues. In germline, CDR1 is SGHDN, CDR2 FVKESK. V lost 5 bases and J 0 bases, leaving 14 bases between the germline ends. Using reference TRBV14 and TRBJ2-6 for the parts outside the CDR3, the full variable domain is EAGVTQFPSHSVIEKGQTVTLRCDPISGHDNLYWYRRVMGKEIKFLLHFVKESKQDESGMPNNRFLAERTGGTYSTLKVQPAELEDSGVYFCASSGGLGLSGANVLTFGAGSRLTVL.

There are many counts of this clonotype. The chain recombines TRBV12-3 or TRBV12-4 with TRBJ1-2; tentative D call: TRBD1 (5 bases). V was clipped by 5 bases and J by 2 bases, with 12 bases between them. This CDR3 comprises 14 residues. DNA of the CDR3: TGTGCCAGCAGTCCCTCGACAGTCAACTATGGCTACACCTTC. The encoded protein is CASSPSTVNYGYTF.

This clonotype was seen only a few times. This chain connects TRBV27 to TRBJ1-2, with D unclear. Per the germline V gene, CDR1 is MNHEY and CDR2 is SMNVEV (reference sequence). This CDR3 contains 14 residues. V lost 5 bases and J lost 4, with 14 bases in between. CDR3 loop: CASSPGRRSYGYTF. DNA of the CDR3: TGTGCCAGCAGTCCGGGCCGACGGAGCTATGGCTACACCTTC.

The genes are TRBV20-1 and TRBJ2-5; D assignment may be TRBD1 or TRBD2 (7 bases each). This CDR3 has 13 residues. Germline CDR1 is DFQATT and CDR2 is SNEGSKA (reference sequence). The CDR3 coding sequence is TGCAGCGCTTCAGGGGGGGATCAAGAGACCCAGTACTTC. It specifies CSASGGDQETQYF.

The V gene is TRBV2, the J gene TRBJ2-7; D possibly corresponds to TRBD1 (5 bases). The V gene lost 0 bases and the J gene lost 6 bases, with 9 bases spanning the gap. Germline CDR1 SNHLY, CDR2 FYNNEI. This CDR3 spans 13 amino acids. The CDR3 region has the DNA TGTGCCAGCAGTGAAGCAGGGGAACTCGAGCAGTACTTC. Its protein product is CASSEAGELEQYF.

This chain joins TRBV12-3 or TRBV12-4 and TRBJ1-2, with 12 bases that match TRBD1. J was trimmed by 7 bases and V by 6 bases; bases with no gene match: 9. The CDR3 loop spans 15 amino acids. CDR3 amino acids: CASSPPGTGGVGYTF. DNA of the CDR3: TGTGCCAGCAGCCCGCCCGGGACAGGGGGCGTTGGCTACACCTTC.

This clonotype was seen only a few times. The junction does not match germline at one end; this may be a read error. V usage is TRBV13 and J usage is TRBJ2-7; D may be TRBD1 (6 bases). Germline loops: CDR1 PRHDT, CDR2 FYEKMQ (reference sequence). CDR3 size: 15 residues. CDR3 in amino acids: CAGSLGPDRDYEQYF. DNA for the CDR3: TGTGCCGGCAGCTTAGGCCCGGACAGAGACTACGAGCAGTACTTC.

The sample holds one count of this clonotype. This chain uses TRBV6-1 with TRBJ2-4, with 10 bases fitting TRBD1. CDR3 length equals 13 residues. J gave up 7 bases and V 7 bases, and 4 bases lay outside the gene matches. Germline CDR1 is MNHNS and CDR2 is SASEGT. The CDR3, as DNA: TGTGCCAGCACTGGGGACAGGGGTAACATTCAGTACTTC. Protein sequence: CASTGDRGNIQYF.

J is TRBJ2-7 and V is TRBV14, with a tentative D call TRBD1 (6 bases). The CDR3 extends over 15 amino acids. Trimming removed 0 bases from V and 3 bases from J, with 12 bases in between. Germline V CDR1 and CDR2: SGHDN, FVKESK. CDR3 DNA: TGTGCCAGCAGCCAAGAACAGGGTTTCATCTACGAGCAGTACTTC. Protein sequence: CASSQEQGFIYEQYF.

This sequence joins TRBV7-9 and TRBJ2-7; a possible D gene is TRBD2 (6 bases). Deletions cut 3 bases from V and 5 bases from J, with 17 bases between. The germline V gene encodes CDR1 SEHNR and CDR2 FQNEAQ (reference sequence). There are 15 residues in the CDR3. Here the CDR3 DNA reads TGTGCCAGCAGCTTTGGAGGGCAGGGCTATCACGAGCAGTACTTC. Its translation is CASSFGGQGYHEQYF.

This clonotype has just a few counts. The chain links TRBV28 to TRBJ1-1; D perhaps matches TRBD1 (6 bases). Per the germline V gene, CDR1 is MDHEN and CDR2 is SYDVKM. V was shortened by 2 bases and J by 3 bases, with 19 bases between the two germline ends. The CDR3 has 17 amino acids. DNA for the CDR3: TGTGCCAGCAGTTTAAGAGCCCGGGGGGGCTCGTACACTGAAGCTTTCTTT. Protein sequence: CASSLRARGGSYTEAFF.

The chain uses TRBV21-1 and TRBJ2-1; the table's TRBD2 call for D was not verified on the DNA. TRBV21-1 is a documented pseudogene. The CDR3 has 19 amino acids. The chain's CDR3 is CASSKAGLAGGSSYNEQFF. CDR3 DNA: TGTGCCAGCAGCAAAGCGGGACTAGCGGGAGGTTCCTCCTACAATGAGCAGTTCTTC.

About this clonotype itself: This may be a read error: a much more frequent sequence differs by one nucleotide. The rearrangement links TRBV20-1 to TRBJ1-2; D is uncertain. Germline lookup yields CDR1 DFQATT and CDR2 SNEGSKA (reference sequence). The ends were cut back, 6 bases at V and 4 bases at J, with 6 bases in the middle. This CDR3 contains 10 residues. The CDR3 protein is CSASRYGYTF. The CDR3 DNA follows: TGCAGTGCCAGTCGCTATGGCTACACCTTC.

This clonotype was counted ten times or more. CDR3 sequence (DNA): TGCGCCAGCAGCTTGGAGGGGCTAAGGGGTGATGAGCAGTTCTTC. It translates to CASSLEGLRGDEQFF. The chain is built from TRBV5-1 and TRBJ2-1; weak D call: TRBD1 (5 bases). Germline V gene data show CDR1 as SGHRS and CDR2 as YFSETQ. V lost 0 bases, J lost 8 bases, and 15 bases lay in between. The CDR3 covers 15 residues. The full variable domain, completed using reference TRBV5-1 and TRBJ2-1, is KAGVTQTPRYLIKTRGQQVTLSCSPISGHRSVSWYQQTPGQGLQFLFEYFSETQRNKGNFPGRFSGRQFSNSRSEMNVSTLELGDSALYLCASSLEGLRGDEQFFGPGTRLTVL.

There are a few counts of this clonotype. The DNA of the CDR3 is TGTGCCAGCAGCGGATACAGGGGGAAGTTTCCAGATACGCAGTATTTT. As protein: CASSGYRGKFPDTQYF. The rearrangement uses TRBV5-6 and TRBJ2-3; 8 positions agree with TRBD1. The V gene's germline CDR1 is SGHDT and CDR2 YYEEEE. The CDR3 runs 16 residues. The V gene end was trimmed by 4 bases and the J gene end by 4 bases; junction bases not matched to a gene: 11. Full variable domain (rest looked up from reference TRBV5-6 and TRBJ2-3): DAGVTQSPTHLIKTRGQQVTLRCSPKSGHDTVSWYQQALGQGPQFIFQYYEEEERQRGNFPDRFSGHQFPNYSSELNVNALLLGDSALYLCASSGYRGKFPDTQYFGPGTRLTVL.

Many counts were recorded for this clonotype. The genes are TRBV20-1 and TRBJ2-1; 7 positions match TRBD2. Losses at the gene ends were 1 base for V and 6 bases for J; bases not matched to a gene: 9. The CDR3 contains 15 residues. The germline gives CDR1 DFQATT, CDR2 SNEGSKA (reference sequence). The CDR3 DNA follows: TGCAGTGCTAGAGGGGAGAGCGGGGCGCCCAATGAGCAGTTCTTC. Its translation: CSARGESGAPNEQFF.

This clonotype was recorded once. The V call is TRBV3-1, the J call TRBJ2-6; D possibly corresponds to TRBD2 (5 bases). Germline V gives CDR1 LGHDT, CDR2 YNNKEL (reference sequence). V was trimmed by 3 bases and J by 5 bases, leaving 14 bases between them. The CDR3 sequence is 16 residues long. CDR3 sequence: CASSQRTASWANVLTF. The CDR3 DNA sequence: TGTGCCAGCAGCCAGAGGACTGCATCTTGGGCCAACGTCCTGACTTTC.

Concerning this clonotype itself: A much larger clone lies one base from this, so it may be a read error. CDR3 region: CASSLGTGNGHTF. The CDR3, as DNA: TGTGCCAGCTCACTCGGGACAGGGAACGGCCACACCTTC. The V gene is TRBV18, the J gene TRBJ1-2; 9 bases align to TRBD1. The germline V gene has CDR1 KGHSH and CDR2 LQKENI. J was trimmed by 12 bases and V by 4 bases; bases with no gene match: 9. The CDR3 consists of 13 residues.

This clonotype was found a few times. The chain's CDR3 is CASSPAGRGVGEGETQYF. CDR3 nucleotides: TGTGCCAGCAGTCCCGCAGGGCGGGGAGTCGGAGAAGGAGAGACCCAGTACTTC. The genes are TRBV12-3 or TRBV12-4 and TRBJ2-5; tentative D call: TRBD2 (6 bases). V lost 5 bases, J lost 4 bases, and 26 bases lay in between. This CDR3 spans 18 amino acids.

The chain joins TRBV27 to TRBJ1-5; 11 bases line up with TRBD1. CDR1 is MNHEY, CDR2 SMNVEV, per germline (reference sequence). V was clipped by 6 bases and J by 10 bases; unmatched bases: 5. This CDR3 comprises 13 residues. This CDR3 reads CASRGTGGHPQHF. DNA for the CDR3: TGTGCCAGCAGAGGGACAGGGGGACACCCCCAGCATTTT.

The table lists this clonotype with a few counts. J is TRBJ1-1 and V is TRBV7-9; D gene ambiguous. The CDR3 consists of 12 residues. Germline V lookup: CDR1 SEHNR, CDR2 FQNEAQ (reference sequence). V was shortened by 1 base and J by 4 bases, with 4 bases between the two germline ends. The CDR3 spells CASSLGATEAFF. The DNA of the CDR3 is TGTGCCAGCAGCTTAGGGGCCACTGAAGCTTTCTTT.

Turning to this clonotype: A much larger clone sits a single nucleotide away, making a read error possible. The rearrangement links TRBV7-9 to TRBJ1-1; TRBD1 matches 8 bases. From germline, CDR1 is SEHNR and CDR2 FQNEAQ (reference sequence). The CDR3 runs 14 residues. V trimming: 4 bases; J trimming: 6 bases; junction bases outside the gene matches: 7. The CDR3 DNA follows: TGTGCCAGCAGCTGGCGGACAGGGAAGCCTGAAGCTTTCTTT. This codes for CASSWRTGKPEAFF.

The chain employs TRBV29-1 and TRBJ2-1; possible D gene TRBD2, 5 bases. V dropped 6 bases and J dropped 2 bases, with 11 bases sitting between them. The CDR3 has 13 amino acids. Looked up from germline, CDR1 is SQVTM and CDR2 is ANQGSEA. Here the CDR3 DNA reads TGCAGCGTCGAACTTAGCGCCTACAATGAGCAGTTCTTC. It codes for CSVELSAYNEQFF.

The sample holds a few counts of this clonotype. V and J are TRBV20-1 and TRBJ1-4; no definite D call. Trimming left V 3 bases short and J 2 bases short, with 7 bases between. The CDR3 has 13 amino acids. The germline V gene has CDR1 DFQATT and CDR2 SNEGSKA (reference sequence). The CDR3 sequence is CSASGKTNEKLFF. DNA for the CDR3: TGCAGTGCTAGCGGGAAGACTAATGAAAAACTGTTTTTT.

This clonotype turned up a few times. The V gene is TRBV28, the J gene TRBJ2-7; 8 positions match TRBD2. CDR3 length equals 14 residues. V was clipped by 5 bases and J by 6 bases; unmatched bases: 9. CDR1 is MDHEN and CDR2 is SYDVKM in the germline V gene. CDR3 sequence (DNA): TGTGCCAGCAGTACAGGGACTAGGCAGCTCGAGCAGTACTTC. This gives the protein CASSTGTRQLEQYF.

Points on this clonotype: A much more abundant neighbour one base away suggests this may be a read error. The chain is built from TRBV7-2 and TRBJ2-1; TRBD2 agrees at 10 bases. The germline V gene encodes CDR1 SGHTA and CDR2 FQGNSA. The CDR3 runs to 20 residues. CDR3 protein: CASGLGLAGGRSRSYNEQFF. The CDR3 nucleotides are TGTGCCAGCGGCTTAGGGTTAGCGGGAGGACGGAGTCGATCCTACAATGAGCAGTTCTTC. The full variable domain, its missing parts supplied by reference TRBV7-2 and TRBJ2-1, is GAGVSQSPSNKVTEKGKDVELRCDPISGHTALYWYRQSLGQGLEFLIYFQGNSAPDKSGLPSDRFSAERTGGSVSTLTIQRTQQEDSAVYLCASGLGLAGGRSRSYNEQFFGPGTRLTVL.